Below, 21 T cell receptor beta chains from the same sample are listed, as sequenced in a study of blood T cell repertoires in COVID-19. Clones were sequenced by immunoSEQ multiplex PCR, and TCRdb holds only the in-frame ones, with some missing. The profile shows 130,000 to 150,000 clones, approximately 87% of them singletons. The sequencing sample was made of peripheral blood. The source of these receptors is a woman aged 45 to 65 with active or convalescent COVID-19.

The chain employs TRBV9 and TRBJ2-3; 7 bases fit TRBD1. CDR1 SGDLS and CDR2 YYNGEE come from the germline V gene. Trimming removed 0 bases from V and 6 bases from J; junction bases left unmatched: 10. The CDR3 is made up of 16 amino acids. The CDR3 DNA reads as TGTGCCAGCAGCGTAGGGTTGGGGACAGTCAGGGATACGCAGTATTTT. It encodes CASSVGLGTVRDTQYF.

The V gene is TRBV7-9, the J gene TRBJ2-1, with D tentatively TRBD2 (6 bases). In germline, CDR1 is SEHNR, CDR2 FQNEAQ (reference sequence). The length of the CDR3 is 15 residues. Trimming took 1 base from V and 7 from J, leaving 14 bases between them. In DNA, the CDR3 is TGTGCCAGCAGCTTAGTCGATGTGGGACTGAATGAGCAGTTCTTC. Protein: CASSLVDVGLNEQFF. Supplemented by reference TRBV7-9 and TRBJ2-1, the full variable domain reads DTGVSQNPRHKITKRGQNVTFRCDPISEHNRLYWYRQTLGQGPEFLTYFQNEAQLEKSRLLSDRFSAERPKGSFSTLEIQRTEQGDSAMYLCASSLVDVGLNEQFFGPGTRLTVL.

The V and J genes are TRBV12-3 or TRBV12-4 and TRBJ1-5; the D gene is possibly TRBD1 (6 bases). V was clipped by 7 bases and J by 4 bases, with 11 bases between them. There are 13 residues in the CDR3. For the CDR3, the DNA is TGTGCCAGCACCCACAGGGTGAATCAGCCCCAGCATTTT. Residues: CASTHRVNQPQHF.

The chain has TRBV15 and TRBJ2-7, with D tentatively TRBD2 (6 bases). There are 16 residues in the CDR3. Germline V gene lookup returns CDR1 LNHNV and CDR2 YYDKDF (reference sequence). V was clipped by 0 bases and J by 2 bases, with 14 bases between them. Written as DNA, the CDR3 is TGTGCCACCAGCAGAGATACCGGGGACTCACCCTACGAGCAGTACTTC. Its translation: CATSRDTGDSPYEQYF.

This chain uses TRBV7-2 with TRBJ2-3; 8 bases map to TRBD2. The trim removed 1 base at V and 3 bases at J, leaving 6 bases unmatched. Germline loops: CDR1 SGHTA, CDR2 FQGNSA. The CDR3 contains 16 residues. The CDR3 nucleotides are TGTGCCAGCAGCTTAGGGAATCCTAGCGGGACAGATACGCAGTATTTT. This codes for CASSLGNPSGTDTQYF.

The chain uses TRBV6-5 and TRBJ1-1; TRBD1 aligns across 8 bases. J lost 1 base, V lost 6 bases, and 7 bases had no gene match. Germline V gives CDR1 MNHEY, CDR2 SVGAGI. The CDR3 totals 15 residues. As DNA, the CDR3 is TGTGCCAGCAGAACTCCGGGACAGGCGAACACTGAAGCTTTCTTT. It encodes CASRTPGQANTEAFF.

The J gene is TRBJ1-6, the V gene TRBV20-1, with D perhaps TRBD1 (5 bases). Trimming cost V 3 bases and J 14 bases, with 11 bases left between them. This CDR3 has 11 residues. The germline gives CDR1 DFQATT, CDR2 SNEGSKA (reference sequence). The CDR3 coding sequence is TGCAGTGCTAGGGGGGACTGGGCCCTCCACTTT. Translated, it gives CSARGDWALHF.

CDR3 amino acids: CASSGTAGTEAFF. The CDR3 bases are TGTGCCAGCAGTGGGACAGCGGGCACTGAAGCTTTCTTT. This chain links TRBV11-3 with TRBJ1-1, with 7 nucleotides matching TRBD1. J lost 4 bases, V lost 6 bases, and 5 bases had no gene match. The CDR3 consists of 13 residues. Germline assignment: CDR1 SGHNT and CDR2 YENEEA.

CDR3 coding DNA: TGTGCCAGCAGCTTAGAGGGAACGGCAGGGCAAGAGACCCAGTACTTC. Translation: CASSLEGTAGQETQYF. The chain combines TRBV7-9 with TRBJ2-5; possible D gene TRBD1, 5 bases. Per the germline V gene, CDR1 is SEHNR and CDR2 is FQNEAQ (reference sequence). V was shortened by 1 base and J by 2 bases, with 14 bases between the two germline ends. The CDR3 is 16 residues long.

This clone was recorded at least ten times. The V call is TRBV4-1, the J call TRBJ1-1; D is unclear. CDR1 is MGHRA and CDR2 is YSYEKL in the germline V gene. The CDR3 runs 16 residues. Trimming cost V 4 bases and J 4 bases, with 19 bases left between them. The DNA for the CDR3 is TGCGCCAGCAGCCTCTCAGTAGGCTCAGCTAGCACTGAAGCTTTCTTT. Protein sequence: CASSLSVGSASTEAFF.

This chain connects TRBV9 to TRBJ2-7, with 7 positions matching TRBD2. The V and J ends lost 2 bases and 1 base, in that order; junction bases with no gene match: 0. The CDR3 sequence is 13 residues long. Germline CDR1 is SGDLS and CDR2 is YYNGEE. This CDR3 is CASSVGGSYEQYF. The CDR3 coding sequence is TGTGCCAGCAGCGTGGGGGGGTCCTACGAGCAGTACTTC.

V gene TRBV6-5 combines with J gene TRBJ2-7; tentative D call: TRBD2 (6 bases). Germline CDR1 is MNHEY and CDR2 is SVGAGI. The CDR3 is 13 amino acids. V lost 4 bases to trimming and J lost 3 bases, with 10 bases between them. For the CDR3, the DNA is TGTGCCAGCAGTTTGACTAGTCGCTACGAGCAGTACTTC. This gives the protein CASSLTSRYEQYF.

This clone occurred a few times. The CDR3 is CASSFLGQGNQPQHF. The CDR3, as DNA: TGTGCCAGCAGTTTTTTGGGGCAGGGGAATCAGCCCCAGCATTTT. The chain combines TRBV27 with TRBJ1-5, with D possibly being TRBD1 (6 bases). The germline V gene encodes CDR1 MNHEY and CDR2 SMNVEV (reference sequence). The CDR3 totals 15 residues. V lost 3 bases and J lost 4, with 13 bases in between.

The chain joins TRBV7-2 to TRBJ1-1, with 9 nucleotides matching TRBD1. The V gene's germline CDR1 is SGHTA and CDR2 FQGNSA. This CDR3 has 15 residues. Germline trimming cut 6 bases from V and 1 base from J; bases unmatched to any gene: 6. CDR3 sequence reads: CASRRRQGENTEAFF. The CDR3 DNA is TGTGCCAGCAGAAGAAGACAGGGGGAGAACACTGAAGCTTTCTTT.

V and J are TRBV14 and TRBJ1-1, with D uncertain. Trimming removed 1 base from V and 2 bases from J, with 8 bases in between. The V gene's germline CDR1 is SGHDN and CDR2 FVKESK. This CDR3 has 14 amino acids. For the CDR3, the DNA is TGTGCCAGCAGCCAAGTAGGGAGTAACACTGAAGCTTTCTTT. Its protein is CASSQVGSNTEAFF.

This clone was counted once. The chain links TRBV11-3 to TRBJ2-7; TRBD2 might be the D (5 bases). V lost 2 bases and J 0 bases, leaving 8 bases between the germline ends. Germline CDR1 and CDR2: SGHNT and YENEEA. The CDR3 loop spans 14 amino acids. This chain's CDR3 is CASSLNGVSYEQYF. In DNA form, the CDR3 reads TGTGCCAGCAGCTTAAACGGGGTCTCCTACGAGCAGTACTTC.

The CDR3 loop is CASWGGRARSYEQYF. The CDR3 DNA reads as TGTGCCAGCTGGGGCGGGAGGGCGAGAAGCTACGAGCAGTACTTC. This rearrangement joins TRBV28 to TRBJ2-7, with 9 bases aligning to TRBD2. The germline gives CDR1 MDHEN, CDR2 SYDVKM. V shed 8 bases and J 3 bases; nucleotides not matched to a gene: 11. The CDR3 is 15 residues long. The whole variable domain, filled in from reference TRBV28 and TRBJ2-7, reads DVKVTQSSRYLVKRTGEKVFLECVQDMDHENMFWYRQDPGLGLRLIYFSYDVKMKEKGDIPEGYSVSREKKERFSLILESASTNQTSMYLCASWGGRARSYEQYFGPGTRLTVT.

V is TRBV5-6 and J is TRBJ2-1, with 7 bases fitting TRBD1. Per germline, CDR1 SGHDT and CDR2 YYEEEE. The CDR3 is made up of 14 amino acids. Germline trimming cut 2 bases from V and 7 bases from J; bases unmatched to any gene: 6. In DNA form, the CDR3 reads TGTGCCAGCAGCTTCCCTCACAGGGGAAATGAGCAGTTCTTC. This sequence encodes CASSFPHRGNEQFF. The whole variable domain, remainder taken from reference TRBV5-6 and TRBJ2-1, is DAGVTQSPTHLIKTRGQQVTLRCSPKSGHDTVSWYQQALGQGPQFIFQYYEEEERQRGNFPDRFSGHQFPNYSSELNVNALLLGDSALYLCASSFPHRGNEQFFGPGTRLTVL.

This chain uses TRBV3-1 (or the pseudogene TRBV3-2) with TRBJ2-3; a weak D match, TRBD2 (6 bases). Germline CDR1 is LGHDT and CDR2 is YNNKEL (reference sequence). This CDR3 is built from 15 residues. V shed 5 bases and J shed 1 base, with 13 bases lying between them. This chain's CDR3 is CASSSLGGGTDTQYF. In DNA form, the CDR3 reads TGTGCCAGCAGCTCTTTGGGGGGAGGCACAGATACGCAGTATTTT.

J is TRBJ1-1 and V is TRBV18, with no clear D. This CDR3 has 15 amino acids. Germline lookup yields CDR1 KGHSH and CDR2 LQKENI. V lost 6 bases and J lost 1, with 15 bases in between. Here the CDR3 DNA reads TGTGCCAGCTCCGAGGTGTCCGGTGGGAACACTGAAGCTTTCTTT. Its translation: CASSEVSGGNTEAFF.

The chain couples TRBV9 to TRBJ2-5; 7 bases align to TRBD2. V lost 0 bases to trimming and J lost 3 bases; unmatched junction nucleotides: 8. Germline CDR1 and CDR2: SGDLS and YYNGEE. The CDR3 is made up of 16 amino acids. The CDR3 spells CASSVVAGEGKETQYF. The DNA of the CDR3 is TGTGCCAGCAGCGTAGTGGCGGGGGAAGGAAAAGAGACCCAGTACTTC.